The subject of this entry is one TCR beta chain. Its antigen is undetermined. One end of the junction fails to match germline, which may point to a read error. With a J-beta primer mix and a sample-barcoded 5' primer, a second PCR ran about 7 to 12 cycles. TCRdb recomputed calls from the 5' RACE reads with MiXCR, one row per CDR3 protein. Of about 900,000 distinct CDR3 sequences in the sample, approximately 67% were seen once. This sample was included in a study of blood T cells in healthy people across ages. Findings and caveats of the study: The study found more naive CD4+ cells and higher diversity in long-lived than aged donors.

There were healthy Caucasian individuals from Russia, aged about 6 to 95, serving as donors. No fewer than 5 micrograms of total RNA were isolated from every sample. Per the germline V gene, CDR1 is DFQATT and CDR2 is SNEGSKA (reference sequence). There are 11 residues in the CDR3. This TCR came from a man aged 25-45 years in good health. The sample was blood. The chain couples TRBV20-1 to TRBJ1-2; D not certain. The CDR3 coding sequence is TGCAGTGCTAACCGTCCCTATGACTACACCTTC. It translates to CSANRPYDYTF.